One and the same sample provided the 10 T cell receptor beta chains below, sequenced in a study of regulatory T cells in long-lasting Graves disease. Described time point: newly diagnosed GD, antithyroid drugs for less than 3 months. The authors made the TCR library using RNA they extracted from PBMCs. For TCR beta, libraries came from iRepertoire HTBI primers and Arm-PCR of CDR3 regions. TCRdb reprocessed the multiplex PCR reads with MiXCR, giving one entry per CDR3 protein. The sample has a few hundred thousand distinct CDR3 sequences, 12% seen once; the top ten hold 15% to 20%. In addition, the sample was reused for a study of T cells in Graves' hyperthyroidism and ophthalmopathy.

Here the sequenced sample was peripheral blood mononuclear cells (PBMCs), taken at new diagnosis, from a patient treated with antithyroid drugs. The receptors derive from a woman younger than 35 with Graves disease.

This clonotype was counted at least ten times. The chain has TRBV20-1 and TRBJ1-2; D is unclear. The CDR3 covers 14 residues. V lost 5 bases, J lost 4 bases, and 17 bases lay in between. The germline gives CDR1 DFQATT, CDR2 SNEGSKA (reference sequence). In DNA form, the CDR3 reads TGCAGTGCTCCGAACCGGGAATCATCCTATGGCTACACCTTC. Translation gives CSAPNRESSYGYTF.

This clonotype was detected ten times or more. V and J are TRBV28 and TRBJ1-2, with unresolved D. The germline gives CDR1 MDHEN, CDR2 SYDVKM. The V end lost 8 bases, the J end lost 4 bases, and 11 bases lay between the germline ends. There are 12 residues in the CDR3. DNA for the CDR3: TGTGCCAGCCACGAGTCGGTCTATGGCTACACCTTC. This codes for CASHESVYGYTF.

The sample holds many counts of this clonotype. This chain uses TRBV20-1 with TRBJ2-5; possibly TRBD1 for D (5 bases). Trimming left V 5 bases short and J 2 bases short, with 15 bases between. Per germline, CDR1 DFQATT and CDR2 SNEGSKA (reference sequence). The CDR3 has 14 residues. This CDR3 reads CSAHPPGLQETQYF. As DNA, the CDR3 is TGCAGTGCTCATCCCCCAGGGTTGCAAGAGACCCAGTACTTC.

This clonotype was detected a few times. The rearrangement links TRBV4-1 to TRBJ1-2; 7 bases fit TRBD1. Trimming took 0 bases from V and 4 from J; bases not matched to a gene: 8. CDR1 is MGHRA, CDR2 YSYEKL, per germline. The CDR3 has 16 amino acids. The CDR3 sequence: CASSQDSRQGSYGYTF. Written as DNA, the CDR3 is TGCGCCAGCAGCCAAGATAGTAGACAGGGAAGCTATGGCTACACCTTC.

The sample holds many counts of this clonotype. The CDR3 DNA follows: TGCAGTGCGGTAGGACTAGCGGATGAGCAGTTCTTC. This codes for CSAVGLADEQFF. The V call is TRBV20-1, the J call TRBJ2-1, with TRBD2 matching 10 bases. J gave up 8 bases and V 6 bases, and 4 bases lay outside the gene matches. From germline, CDR1 is DFQATT and CDR2 SNEGSKA (reference sequence). CDR3 length equals 12 residues.

A note on this clonotype: One base away lies a much larger clone, so this may be a sequencing read error. V and J are TRBV6-2 or TRBV6-3 and TRBJ2-1; possibly TRBD2 for D (5 bases). CDR3 length: 19 residues. CDR1 is MNHEY, CDR2 SVGEGT, per germline. The CDR3 DNA follows: TGTGCCAGCAGTATCCCCTCGGAATCGGGGATAGTAGACTACGATGAGCAGTTCTTC. The encoded protein is CASSIPSESGIVDYDEQFF.

This clonotype was detected only a few times. V usage is TRBV20-1 and J usage is TRBJ1-2; the match to TRBD1 covers 12 bases. Unmatched junction bases numbered 14, after V lost 3 bases and J lost 6 bases. The CDR3 spans 17 residues. Germline V gene sequence: CDR1 DFQATT, CDR2 SNEGSKA (reference sequence). The CDR3 protein is CSARGETPGQGAHGYTF. The CDR3 bases are TGCAGTGCTAGGGGGGAGACACCGGGACAGGGGGCGCATGGCTACACCTTC.

This clonotype was recorded many times. The genes are TRBV2 and TRBJ2-1, with a weak D call TRBD2 (6 bases). The germline CDR1 and CDR2 sequences are SNHLY and FYNNEI. The CDR3 length is 12 residues. V was cut by 6 bases and J by 10 bases, with 13 bases left in between. The CDR3 DNA sequence: TGTGCCAGCAGCGGCGACGCGGGGGAGCAGTTCTTC. Translation gives CASSGDAGEQFF.

This clonotype was counted ten times or more. V is TRBV20-1 and J is TRBJ2-1, with 8 bases identical to TRBD2. The germline CDR1 and CDR2 sequences are DFQATT and SNEGSKA (reference sequence). Germline trimming cut 3 bases from V and 4 bases from J; bases unmatched to any gene: 8. The CDR3 extends over 15 amino acids. The CDR3 bases are TGCAGTGCTAGGGGATTAGCGGGGACGTACAATGAGCAGTTCTTC. It yields the protein CSARGLAGTYNEQFF.

The chain combines TRBV4-3 with TRBJ2-7; TRBD1 aligns across 7 bases. There are 17 residues in the CDR3. With V trimmed by 0 bases and J by 4 bases, 12 bases remained unmatched. CDR1 and CDR2 (germline): LGHNA, YSLEER. The CDR3 DNA is TGCGCCAGCAGCCAAGAGAGCAGGACAGGACATCCGTACGAGCAGTACTTC. Protein product: CASSQESRTGHPYEQYF.